This T cell receptor beta chain was sequenced for a study of blood T cell repertoires in COVID-19. About the research overall: T cells, B-cell-depleted T cells, or PBMCs supplied cDNA or gDNA.

Germline V CDR1 and CDR2: SGHTA, FQGNSA. V lost 2 bases and J lost 7; bases outside the gene matches: 9. This CDR3 spans 16 amino acids. Here immunoSEQ multiplex PCR was the method, and the copy in TCRdb shows in-frame clones only, minus some. The data contain about 150,000 clones, roughly 88% of them singletons. All enrollees were roughly 18 to 95 years old and from about 25 US areas. Participants' reported clinical history set cohort assignment. This clone has only one observation. The TCR originated in a woman aged 50 to 65 who had recovered from COVID-19. This chain links TRBV7-2 with TRBJ2-1; 9 positions match TRBD1. Specimen: PBMCs or T cells enriched from blood (not recorded which). The CDR3 nucleotides are TGTGCCAGCAGCTTACGAGCGGGGACAGGGCGGAATGAGCAGTTCTTC. It codes for CASSLRAGTGRNEQFF.